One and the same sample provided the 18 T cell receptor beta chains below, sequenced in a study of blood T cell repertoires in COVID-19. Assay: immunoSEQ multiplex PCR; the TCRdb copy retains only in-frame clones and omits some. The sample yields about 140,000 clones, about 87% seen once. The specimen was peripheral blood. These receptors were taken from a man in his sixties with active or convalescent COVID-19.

CDR3 sequence: CASSQGTAPVGGYTF. The DNA for the CDR3 is TGTGCCAGCAGCCAAGGGACAGCCCCCGTAGGCGGCTACACCTTC. This chain links TRBV14 with TRBJ1-2; TRBD1 is a possible D gene (6 bases). The germline CDR1 and CDR2 sequences are SGHDN and FVKESK. V lost 1 base and J 8 bases, leaving 17 bases between the germline ends. CDR3 length: 15 residues.

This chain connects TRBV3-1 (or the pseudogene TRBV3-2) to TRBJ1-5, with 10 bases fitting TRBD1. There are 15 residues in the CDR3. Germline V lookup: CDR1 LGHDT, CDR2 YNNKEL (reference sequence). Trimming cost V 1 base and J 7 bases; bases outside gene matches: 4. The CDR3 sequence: CASSQGQGAKQPQHF. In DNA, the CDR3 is TGTGCCAGCAGCCAAGGACAGGGGGCGAAGCAGCCCCAGCATTTT.

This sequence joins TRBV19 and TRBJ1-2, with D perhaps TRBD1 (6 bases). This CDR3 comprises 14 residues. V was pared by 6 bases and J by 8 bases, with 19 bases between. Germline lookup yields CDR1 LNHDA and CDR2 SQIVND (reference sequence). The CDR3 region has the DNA TGTGCCAGTAGGATATCGGGGGGCGGGAAAGGCTACACCTTC. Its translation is CASRISGGGKGYTF.

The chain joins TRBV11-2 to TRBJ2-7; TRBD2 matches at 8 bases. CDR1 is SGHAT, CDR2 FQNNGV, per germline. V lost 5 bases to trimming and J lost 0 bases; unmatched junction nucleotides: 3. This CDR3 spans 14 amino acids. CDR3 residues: CASSPGTSSYEQYF. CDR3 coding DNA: TGTGCCAGCAGCCCCGGGACTAGCTCCTACGAGCAGTACTTC.

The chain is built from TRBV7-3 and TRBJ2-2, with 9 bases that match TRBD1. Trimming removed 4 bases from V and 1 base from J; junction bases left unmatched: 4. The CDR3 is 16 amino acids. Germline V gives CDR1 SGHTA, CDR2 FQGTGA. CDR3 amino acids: CASSSDRGLNTGELFF. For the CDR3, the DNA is TGTGCCAGCAGCTCCGACAGGGGGTTGAACACCGGGGAGCTGTTTTTT.

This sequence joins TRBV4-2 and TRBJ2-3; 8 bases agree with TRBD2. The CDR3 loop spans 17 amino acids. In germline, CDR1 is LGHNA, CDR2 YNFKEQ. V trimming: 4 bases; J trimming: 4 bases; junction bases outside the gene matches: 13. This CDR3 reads CASSLAVGLAGADTQYF. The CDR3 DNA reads TGTGCCAGCAGCCTAGCCGTTGGACTAGCAGGGGCAGATACGCAGTATTTT.

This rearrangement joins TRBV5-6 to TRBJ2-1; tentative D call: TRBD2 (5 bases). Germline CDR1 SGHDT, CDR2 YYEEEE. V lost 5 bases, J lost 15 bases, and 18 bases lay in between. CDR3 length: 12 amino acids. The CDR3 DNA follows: TGTGCCAGCAGTCTTGTGAGCGGCGGGTCGTTCTTC. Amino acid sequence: CASSLVSGGSFF.

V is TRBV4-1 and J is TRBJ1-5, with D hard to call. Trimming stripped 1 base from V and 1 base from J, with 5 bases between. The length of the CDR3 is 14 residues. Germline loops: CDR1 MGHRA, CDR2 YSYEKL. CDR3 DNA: TGCGCCAGCAGCCAAGTCGGGAGCAATCAGCCCCAGCATTTT. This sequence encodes CASSQVGSNQPQHF.

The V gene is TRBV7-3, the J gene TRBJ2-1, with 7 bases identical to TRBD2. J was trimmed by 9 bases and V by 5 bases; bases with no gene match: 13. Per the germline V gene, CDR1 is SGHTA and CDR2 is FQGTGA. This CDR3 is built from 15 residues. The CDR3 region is CASSPGVAGSGEQFF. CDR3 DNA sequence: TGTGCCAGCAGCCCGGGGGTAGCGGGCTCGGGTGAGCAGTTCTTC. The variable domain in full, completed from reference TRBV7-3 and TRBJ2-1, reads GAGVSQTPSNKVTEKGKYVELRCDPISGHTALYWYRQSLGQGPEFLIYFQGTGAADDSGLPNDRFFAVRPEGSVSTLKIQRTERGDSAVYLCASSPGVAGSGEQFFGPGTRLTVL.

The CDR3 here is CASSPLRQGGSGYTF. CDR3 nucleotide sequence: TGTGCCAGCAGCCCCCTGCGGCAGGGGGGATCGGGCTACACCTTC. V usage is TRBV9 and J usage is TRBJ1-2, with 7 bases that match TRBD1. Trimming cost V 4 bases and J 8 bases; bases outside gene matches: 14. CDR1 SGDLS and CDR2 YYNGEE come from the germline V gene. There are 15 residues in the CDR3.

The CDR3 region has the DNA TGTGCCAGCAGTGAAAGGACTAGCGGGAGGAACGAGCAGTACTTC. It yields the protein CASSERTSGRNEQYF. The V and J genes are TRBV6-1 and TRBJ2-7; 14 positions match TRBD2. The germline CDR1 and CDR2 sequences are MNHNS and SASEGT. CDR3 size: 15 residues. V was clipped by 2 bases and J by 5 bases; unmatched bases: 2.

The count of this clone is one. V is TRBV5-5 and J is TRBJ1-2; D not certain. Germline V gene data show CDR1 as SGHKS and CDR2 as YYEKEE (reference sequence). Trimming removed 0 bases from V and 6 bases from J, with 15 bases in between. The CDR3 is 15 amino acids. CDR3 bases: TGTGCCAGCAGCTTGGGACGATTTGGAGCGAATGGCTACACCTTC. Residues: CASSLGRFGANGYTF.

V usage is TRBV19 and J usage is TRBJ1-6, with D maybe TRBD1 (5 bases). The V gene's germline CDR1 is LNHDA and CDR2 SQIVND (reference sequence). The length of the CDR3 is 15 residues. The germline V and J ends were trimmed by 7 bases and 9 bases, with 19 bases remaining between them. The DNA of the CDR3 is TGTGCCAGTACCCCTACTTGGGGGGGGGTTTCACCCCTCCACTTT. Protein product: CASTPTWGGVSPLHF.

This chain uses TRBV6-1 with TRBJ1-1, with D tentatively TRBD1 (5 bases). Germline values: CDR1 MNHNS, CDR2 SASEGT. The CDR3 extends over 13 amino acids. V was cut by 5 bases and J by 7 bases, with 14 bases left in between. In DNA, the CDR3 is TGTGCCAGCAGTCCCAGGGTAACCATTGAAGCTTTCTTT. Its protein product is CASSPRVTIEAFF.

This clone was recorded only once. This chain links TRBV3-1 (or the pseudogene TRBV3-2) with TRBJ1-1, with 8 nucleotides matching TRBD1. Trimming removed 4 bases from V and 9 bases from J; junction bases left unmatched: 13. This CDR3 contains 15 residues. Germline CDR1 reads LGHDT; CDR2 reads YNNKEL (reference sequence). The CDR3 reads CASSPWTGQGAKAFF. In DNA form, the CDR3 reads TGTGCCAGCAGCCCCTGGACGGGGCAGGGGGCTAAAGCTTTCTTT.

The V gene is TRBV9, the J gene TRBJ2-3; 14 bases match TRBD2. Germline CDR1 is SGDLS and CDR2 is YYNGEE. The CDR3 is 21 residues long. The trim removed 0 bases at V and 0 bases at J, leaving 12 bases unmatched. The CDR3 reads CASSVDSPTSGRAVSTDTQYF. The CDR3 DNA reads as TGTGCCAGCAGCGTAGATTCCCCGACTAGCGGGAGGGCGGTTAGCACAGATACGCAGTATTTT.

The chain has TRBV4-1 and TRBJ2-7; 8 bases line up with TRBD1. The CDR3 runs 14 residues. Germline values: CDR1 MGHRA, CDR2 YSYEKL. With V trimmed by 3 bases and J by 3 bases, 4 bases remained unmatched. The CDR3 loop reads CASSHRTGFYEQYF. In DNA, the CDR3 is TGCGCCAGCAGCCACCGGACAGGGTTCTACGAGCAGTACTTC.

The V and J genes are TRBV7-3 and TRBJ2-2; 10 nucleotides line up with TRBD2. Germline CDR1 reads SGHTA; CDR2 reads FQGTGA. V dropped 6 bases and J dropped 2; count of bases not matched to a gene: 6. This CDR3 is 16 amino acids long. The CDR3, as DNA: TGTGCCAGCAGTCCTAGCGGGGGATTTAACACCGGGGAGCTGTTTTTT. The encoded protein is CASSPSGGFNTGELFF.